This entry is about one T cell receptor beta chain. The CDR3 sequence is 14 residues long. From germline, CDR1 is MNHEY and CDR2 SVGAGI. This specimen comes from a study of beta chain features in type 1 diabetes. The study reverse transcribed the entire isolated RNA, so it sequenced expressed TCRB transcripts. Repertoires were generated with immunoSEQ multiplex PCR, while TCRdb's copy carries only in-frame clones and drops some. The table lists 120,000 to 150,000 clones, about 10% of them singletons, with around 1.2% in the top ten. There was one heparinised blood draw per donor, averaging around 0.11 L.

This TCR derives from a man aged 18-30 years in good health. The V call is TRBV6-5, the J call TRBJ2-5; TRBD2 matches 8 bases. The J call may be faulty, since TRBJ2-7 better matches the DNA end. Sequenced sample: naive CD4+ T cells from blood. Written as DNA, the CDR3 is TGTGCCAGCAGTTACGAGCGGGGGCGCTACGAGCAGTACTTC. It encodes CASSYERGRYEQYF.